These T cell receptor beta chains were read from a single sample in a study of blood T cell repertoires in COVID-19. Libraries were prepared by immunoSEQ multiplex PCR; TCRdb keeps only in-frame clonotypes and omits some of them. The repertoire holds approximately 310,000 clones, with 85% as singletons. Sequenced input: PBMCs or T cells enriched from blood (not recorded which). The receptors shown here come from a woman in her 30s who had been exposed to COVID-19. Each CDR3 is given with its conserved first and last residue. The order of the fields is clone size, V gene, J gene, D gene, CDR3 protein, CDR3 DNA. D genes are given only for firm matches. Rows may omit the clone size; those that give it use once, few, many or a size class.

>-|TRBV6-5|TRBJ1-3|TRBD1
CASSHTGAPGNTIYF
TGTGCCAGCAGTCATACAGGGGCCCCTGGAAACACCATATATTTT
>-|TRBV5-1|TRBJ2-5|-
CASSSDRLQETQYF
TGCGCCAGCAGCTCTGACAGGTTACAAGAGACCCAGTACTTC
>-|TRBV28|TRBJ1-2|-
CASSLIVQTSGYTF
TGTGCCAGCAGTTTGATCGTACAGACAAGTGGCTACACCTTC
>-|TRBV4-3|TRBJ2-1|-
CATWKEKGGAVYNEQFF
TGCGCGACGTGGAAGGAGAAAGGGGGGGCTGTCTACAATGAGCAGTTCTTC
>-|TRBV28|TRBJ2-7|-
CASSRPVEQYF
TGTGCCAGCAGTCGCCCGGTCGAGCAGTACTTC
>-|TRBV5-5|TRBJ1-2|-
CASSLAGTPNYGYTF
TGTGCCAGCAGCTTGGCCGGGACTCCTAACTATGGCTACACCTTC
>-|TRBV3-1/TRBV3-2|TRBJ2-5|TRBD2
CASSLSGGAETQYF
TGTGCCAGCAGCCTAAGCGGGGGGGCGGAGACCCAGTACTTC
>-|TRBV18|TRBJ2-7|TRBD1
CASSPDREREQYF
TGTGCCAGCTCACCAGACAGGGAGAGAGAGCAGTACTTC
>once|TRBV6-5|TRBJ1-2|-
CASTRQDTGYGYTF
TGTGCCAGCACCAGACAGGACACGGGCTATGGCTACACCTTC
>-|TRBV5-6|TRBJ1-4|TRBD1
CASSYGTGVRLFF
TGTGCCAGCAGCTACGGGACAGGGGTCCGGTTGTTTTTT
>-|TRBV12-3/TRBV12-4|TRBJ1-5|-
CASSSTGQPQHF
TGTGCCAGCAGTTCTACCGGGCAGCCCCAGCATTTT
>-|TRBV6-5|TRBJ1-6|TRBD1
CASSSNRGRSSPLHF
TGTGCCAGCAGTAGCAACAGGGGAAGGTCATCACCCCTCCACTTT
>-|TRBV29-1|TRBJ2-5|-
CSSIHLETQYF
TGCAGCTCTATCCACCTAGAGACCCAGTACTTC
>-|TRBV6-4|TRBJ2-7|TRBD2
CASSDSTSGALYEQYF
TGTGCCAGCAGTGACTCCACTAGCGGGGCCCTCTACGAGCAGTACTTC
>-|TRBV5-1|TRBJ2-3|-
CASRRGSDTQYF
TGCGCCAGCAGGCGGGGATCCGATACGCAGTATTTT
>-|TRBV12-5|TRBJ2-5|-
CASGFGFQETQYF
TGTGCTAGTGGTTTCGGGTTTCAAGAGACCCAGTACTTC
>-|TRBV27|TRBJ1-2|-
CASSTGPGQSYGYTF
TGTGCCAGCAGTACCGGTCCAGGGCAAAGCTATGGCTACACCTTC
>-|TRBV28|TRBJ2-1|-
CASSLSGSNNEQFF
TGTGCCAGCAGTTTAAGCGGCTCGAACAATGAGCAGTTCTTC
>-|TRBV28|TRBJ1-4|-
CASSFAGATNEKLFF
TGTGCCAGCAGTTTTGCAGGGGCAACTAATGAAAAACTGTTTTTT
>-|TRBV7-2|TRBJ1-1|-
CASSLSTALNTEAFF
TGTGCCAGCAGCTTATCGACAGCCTTGAACACTGAAGCTTTCTTT
>once|TRBV30|TRBJ2-1|TRBD1
CAWSRTGLYNEQFF
TGTGCCTGGAGCCGGACAGGACTTTACAATGAGCAGTTCTTC
>-|TRBV3-1/TRBV3-2|TRBJ1-2|-
CASSQAPRFDGYTF
TGTGCCAGCAGCCAAGCCCCGAGGTTTGATGGCTACACCTTC
>-|TRBV27|TRBJ2-7|TRBD2
CASSLSGGEQYF
TGTGCCAGCAGTTTAAGCGGGGGCGAGCAGTACTTC
>-|TRBV6-5|TRBJ1-5|TRBD1
CASGTGNQPQHF
TGTGCCAGCGGGACAGGGAATCAGCCCCAGCATTTT
>once|TRBV30|TRBJ2-7|-
CAWSRGSFYEQYF
TGTGCCTGGAGTCGGGGGTCGTTCTACGAGCAGTACTTC
>-|TRBV6-1|TRBJ1-5|TRBD1
CASSGGTGGSNQPQHF
TGTGCCAGCAGTGGTGGGACAGGGGGCAGTAATCAGCCCCAGCATTTT
>-|TRBV7-2|TRBJ1-1|-
CASSGQINTEAFF
TGTGCCAGCAGCGGACAGATCAACACTGAAGCTTTCTTT
>-|TRBV5-4|TRBJ1-1|-
CASSLDSRNTEAFF
TGTGCCAGCAGCTTGGACAGCCGGAACACTGAAGCTTTCTTT
>-|TRBV5-1|TRBJ2-7|TRBD1
CASSLIPGQGYEQYF
TGCGCCAGCAGCTTGATCCCGGGACAGGGGTACGAGCAGTACTTC
>-|TRBV10-1|TRBJ1-1|-
CASRDTENTEAFF
TGCGCCAGCAGGGACACAGAGAACACTGAAGCTTTCTTT
>-|TRBV24-1|TRBJ2-5|TRBD2
CATSDLTSGKGETQYF
TGTGCCACCAGTGACCTTACTAGCGGGAAGGGGGAGACCCAGTACTTC
>-|TRBV5-4|TRBJ2-5|TRBD1
CASSFQQGSQETQYF
TGTGCCAGCAGCTTCCAACAGGGGTCCCAAGAGACCCAGTACTTC
>-|TRBV15|TRBJ2-5|TRBD2
CATSTHEGASGRVRKETQYF
TGTGCCACCAGCACCCACGAGGGCGCTAGCGGGAGGGTTCGTAAAGAGACCCAGTACTTC
>few|TRBV7-2|TRBJ2-3|TRBD2
CASSRSTSSAATQYF
TGTGCCAGCAGCCGCTCGACTAGCTCGGCCGCTACGCAGTATTTT
>-|TRBV5-5|TRBJ1-1|-
CASTETDLLPAFF
TGTGCCAGCACCGAAACAGACCTTCTGCCAGCTTTCTTT
>-|TRBV27|TRBJ1-1|-
CASRTNTEAFF
TGTGCCAGCAGGACAAACACTGAAGCTTTCTTT
>-|TRBV19|TRBJ1-4|-
CATVQGAKLFF
TGTGCCACCGTTCAAGGGGCAAAACTGTTTTTT
>-|TRBV28|TRBJ1-2|-
CASSLTGLGGYTF
TGTGCCAGCAGTTTAACAGGGCTTGGTGGCTACACCTTC
>-|TRBV4-3|TRBJ1-1|-
CASSQGTPGRAFF
TGCGCCAGCAGCCAGGGGACACCCGGACGAGCTTTCTTT
>-|TRBV24-1|TRBJ2-1|-
CATGNSGTSYNEQFF
TGTGCCACCGGCAATAGCGGAACCTCCTACAATGAGCAGTTCTTC
>few|TRBV3-1/TRBV3-2|TRBJ2-3|-
CASSQQTGRTDTQYF
TGTGCCAGCAGCCAACAGACAGGCCGCACAGATACGCAGTATTTT
>-|TRBV9|TRBJ2-2|-
CASSVGSRGITGELFF
TGTGCCAGCAGCGTAGGGTCAAGGGGCATCACCGGGGAGCTGTTTTTT
>-|TRBV18|TRBJ1-2|-
CASSPRDNNYGYTF
TGTGCCAGCTCACCACGGGACAATAACTATGGCTACACCTTC
>-|TRBV5-4|TRBJ2-7|TRBD2
CASSFGGGDYEQYF
TGTGCCAGCAGCTTCGGGGGAGGGGACTACGAGCAGTACTTC
>-|TRBV27|TRBJ2-1|-
CASSGYVNEQFF
TGTGCCAGCTCGGGGTATGTCAATGAGCAGTTCTTC
>-|TRBV23-1|TRBJ2-3|-
CASSQSDGKNTDTQYF
TGCGCCAGCAGTCAATCTGACGGGAAGAACACAGATACGCAGTATTTT
>-|TRBV5-1|TRBJ1-2|TRBD1
CASSQDRGYGYTF
TGCGCCAGCAGCCAAGACAGGGGCTATGGCTACACCTTC
>-|TRBV28|TRBJ1-2|TRBD1
CASSPTGGYYGYTF
TGTGCCAGCAGCCCCACAGGGGGATACTATGGCTACACCTTC
>-|TRBV30|TRBJ2-7|TRBD1
CAWSLGQFAYEQYF
TGTGCCTGGAGTTTGGGACAGTTCGCCTACGAGCAGTACTTC
>-|TRBV4-2|TRBJ1-5|-
CASSQDDEGRQPQHF
TGTGCCAGCAGCCAAGATGACGAAGGGAGGCAGCCCCAGCATTTT
>-|TRBV10-3|TRBJ2-3|TRBD2
CAISEPGLAGAGEYF
TGTGCCATCAGTGAGCCGGGACTAGCGGGGGCCGGGGAGTATTTT
>-|TRBV11-2|TRBJ2-2|-
CASSLVLGPATGELFF
TGTGCCAGCAGCTTAGTACTAGGGCCTGCCACCGGGGAGCTGTTTTTT
>-|TRBV20-1|TRBJ2-7|-
CSASTRTYEQYF
TGCAGTGCTAGTACACGAACCTACGAGCAGTACTTC
>once|TRBV6-5|TRBJ1-5|-
CASSPQGASNQPQHF
TGTGCCAGCAGCCCACAGGGCGCGAGCAATCAGCCCCAGCATTTT
>-|TRBV30|TRBJ2-7|-
CAWSDWREQYF
TGTGCCTGGAGTGATTGGAGGGAGCAGTACTTC
>few|TRBV28|TRBJ1-6|-
CASTDLGGLGSPLHF
TGTGCCAGCACCGACCTTGGGGGCCTAGGTTCACCCCTCCACTTT
>-|TRBV18|TRBJ1-4|-
CASSPTDSLGLFF
TGTGCCAGCTCACCCACGGACTCCCTTGGACTGTTTTTT
>-|TRBV28|TRBJ1-1|-
CASSSSNPVGAFF
TGTGCCAGCAGTTCCTCGAACCCAGTTGGAGCTTTCTTT
>-|TRBV6-1|TRBJ1-2|TRBD1
CASSDLARDRGMNGYTF
TGTGCCAGCAGTGACCTCGCCCGGGACAGGGGGATGAATGGCTACACCTTC